This is a list of T cell receptor beta chains from one sample in a study of blood T cell repertoires in COVID-19. Assay: immunoSEQ multiplex PCR; the TCRdb copy retains only in-frame clones and omits some. Among more than 350,000 clones listed, approximately 91% were seen once. Sequencing input: PBMCs or T cells enriched from blood (not recorded which). Receptors originate from a woman aged 18-29 years who had been exposed to COVID-19. Each CDR3 is given with its conserved first and last residue. The D gene is left open where the match is weak. Only some rows state a clone size, as once, few, many or a class for expanded clones.

NA,TRBJ2-7,few,TRBV6-4,TGTGCCAGCAGTGATCAGGGTCCCAGCTCCTACGAGCAGTACTTC,CASSDQGPSSYEQYF
TRBD1,TRBJ2-7,NA,TRBV29-1,TGCAGCGTTGCTTCCGGGACAGGGGAAGGCGAGCAGTACTTC,CSVASGTGEGEQYF
NA,TRBJ2-1,NA,TRBV23-1,TGCGCCAGCAGTCAATGGGCCTTCAGATACAATGAGCAGTTCTTC,CASSQWAFRYNEQFF
NA,TRBJ2-7,NA,TRBV28,TGTGCCAGCAGTTTAGAGATAGTAACCTACGAGCAGTACTTC,CASSLEIVTYEQYF
TRBD1,TRBJ1-1,NA,TRBV4-2,TGTGCCAGCAGCCGTTCGTTACAGGGGCTGAACACTGAAGCTTTCTTT,CASSRSLQGLNTEAFF
NA,TRBJ1-5,NA,TRBV12-5,TGTGCTAGTGGTTTGAATCGGGGGGCACCCAATCAGCCCCAGCATTTT,CASGLNRGAPNQPQHF
TRBD2,TRBJ2-6,NA,TRBV2,TGTGCCAGCAGTCGGACTAGCCCCCTAGGAGGGGCCAACGTCCTGACTTTC,CASSRTSPLGGANVLTF
TRBD1,TRBJ1-1,few,TRBV11-3,TGTGCCAGCAGCTCGACAGGGGCAATAGGGACTGAAGCTTTCTTT,CASSSTGAIGTEAFF
NA,TRBJ2-7,NA,TRBV6-5,TGTGCCAGCAGCCTCACCACTCACTACGAGCAGTACTTC,CASSLTTHYEQYF
TRBD2,TRBJ2-7,NA,TRBV7-6,TGTGCCAGCAGCCCCCCTAGCGGGACCTCCTACGAGCAGTACTTC,CASSPPSGTSYEQYF
TRBD2,TRBJ2-7,NA,TRBV2,TGTGCCAGCAGGAGCGGGGGGCCCTACGAGCAGTACTTC,CASRSGGPYEQYF
TRBD1,TRBJ1-3,NA,TRBV29-1,TGCAGCGTCCGACAGGGAAGGGGATCTGGAAACACCATATATTTT,CSVRQGRGSGNTIYF
TRBD1,TRBJ1-3,few,TRBV18,TGTGCCAGCTCACAATCCGGGACAGGTCATACTGGAAACACCATATATTTT,CASSQSGTGHTGNTIYF
NA,TRBJ2-4,NA,TRBV30,TGTGCCTGGAGTGTCGTCAGCGGACCCATTCAGTACTTC,CAWSVVSGPIQYF
TRBD1,TRBJ1-1,NA,TRBV5-1,TGCGCCAGCAGCTTGCAGGGGGCTACTACGGTGAACACTGAAGCTTTCTTT,CASSLQGATTVNTEAFF
NA,TRBJ1-3,NA,TRBV4-1,TGCGCCAGCAGCCAAGTATCAGGGCCAAGCTCTGGAAACACCATATATTTT,CASSQVSGPSSGNTIYF
NA,TRBJ1-2,NA,TRBV7-3,TGTGCCAGCAGCTTATACCTCGGACAGATTACTAACTATGGCTACACCTTC,CASSLYLGQITNYGYTF
NA,TRBJ2-2,NA,TRBV24-1,TGTGCCACCAGTGATCCTTACAGGGAGAACACCGGGGAGCTGTTTTTT,CATSDPYRENTGELFF
TRBD2,TRBJ2-7,NA,TRBV6-1,TGTGCCAGCAGTGAAGCACGCACTAGCGGGAGGCGGGCCTACGAGCAGTACTTC,CASSEARTSGRRAYEQYF
TRBD2,TRBJ2-1,once,TRBV3-1/TRBV3-2,TGTGCCAGCAGCCAGTCTGGCGGGGGCTACAATGAGCAGTTCTTC,CASSQSGGGYNEQFF
TRBD1,TRBJ2-1,NA,TRBV19,TGTGCCAGTAGTATCCCTAGGACAGGGTTCGATGAGCAGTTCTTC,CASSIPRTGFDEQFF
NA,TRBJ2-2,few,TRBV6-5,TGTGCCAGCAGTTACTCGGGGGGTGGTACCGGGGAGCTGTTTTTT,CASSYSGGGTGELFF
TRBD1,TRBJ1-2,NA,TRBV5-4,TGTGCCAGCAGCCCGACAGGGGCCTATGGCTACACCTTC,CASSPTGAYGYTF
NA,TRBJ2-4,once,TRBV27,TGTGCCAGCAGTTCCGAAAGCCTAGGATCTAACATTCAGTACTTC,CASSSESLGSNIQYF
NA,TRBJ2-1,NA,TRBV3-1/TRBV3-2,TGTGCCAGCAGCCAAGGGGCAGGGTCCAATGAGCAGTTCTTC,CASSQGAGSNEQFF
TRBD1,TRBJ1-4,NA,TRBV5-1,TGCGCCAGCAGCGCCTGGACAGGGGAGGAAAAACTGTTTTTT,CASSAWTGEEKLFF
NA,TRBJ2-2,once,TRBV7-9,TGTGCCAGCAGCTCACACAGAGTTAAAGCCGGGGAGCTGTTTTTT,CASSSHRVKAGELFF
TRBD1,TRBJ2-1,NA,TRBV18,TGTGCCAGCTCACCAGGGACAGCTCCCCATGAGCAGTTCTTC,CASSPGTAPHEQFF
NA,TRBJ1-1,few,TRBV9,TGTGCCAGCAGCGCCCTACGGACTGAAGCTTTCTTT,CASSALRTEAFF